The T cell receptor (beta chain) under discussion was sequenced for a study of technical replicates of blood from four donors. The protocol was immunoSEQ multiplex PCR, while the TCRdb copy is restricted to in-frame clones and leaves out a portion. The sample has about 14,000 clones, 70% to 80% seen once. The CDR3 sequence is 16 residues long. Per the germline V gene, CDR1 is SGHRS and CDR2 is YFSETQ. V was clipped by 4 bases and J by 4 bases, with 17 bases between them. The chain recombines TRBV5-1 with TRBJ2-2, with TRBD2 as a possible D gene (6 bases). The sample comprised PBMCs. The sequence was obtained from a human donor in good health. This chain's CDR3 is CASSPQRAAGTGELFF. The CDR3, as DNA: TGCGCCAGCAGCCCTCAGCGGGCCGCGGGCACCGGGGAGCTGTTTTTT.